Listed below are T cell receptor beta chains from one sample, sequenced in a study of blood T cell repertoires in COVID-19. The table came from immunoSEQ multiplex PCR; TCRdb's copy has only in-frame clones and leaves some out. This sample carries 100,000 or so clones, approximately 92% of them seen once, and the ten largest clones take roughly 5.9%. The sample taken for sequencing was peripheral blood. These receptors were collected from an older woman with active COVID-19. The CDR3 runs from the conserved cysteine through the conserved F or W. The D gene is left open where the match is weak. Clone sizes are given selectively: once, few, many, or a class where the clone is expanded.

CDR3aa,CDR3nt,d_gene,v_gene,abundance,j_gene
CASSLGQGNTFSYEQYF,TGTGCCAGCAGCTTGGGTCAGGGGAACACTTTCTCCTACGAGCAGTACTTC,-,TRBV5-6,-,TRBJ2-7
CASSQVTSGSNEQFF,TGTGCCAGCAGCCAAGTGACTAGCGGGAGCAATGAGCAGTTCTTC,TRBD2,TRBV4-2,-,TRBJ2-1
CAISEGRDNYGYTF,TGTGCCATCAGTGAAGGGAGAGATAACTATGGCTACACCTTC,-,TRBV10-3,-,TRBJ1-2
CSASERASGIYEQYF,TGCAGTGCTAGTGAGCGGGCTAGCGGGATTTACGAGCAGTACTTC,TRBD2,TRBV20-1,once,TRBJ2-7
CASSSGTGGVAPLHF,TGTGCCAGTAGTTCGGGGACAGGGGGTGTCGCACCCCTCCACTTT,TRBD1,TRBV19,-,TRBJ1-6
CASSPGDRIKRGVYNEQFF,TGTGCCAGCTCACCAGGGGACAGAATTAAGCGGGGGGTTTACAATGAGCAGTTCTTC,TRBD2,TRBV18,-,TRBJ2-1
CASSYSVQAYEQYF,TGTGCCAGCAGTTACTCGGTACAGGCCTACGAGCAGTACTTC,-,TRBV6-6,-,TRBJ2-7
CAIQVRGSETQYF,TGTGCCATCCAAGTCAGGGGGTCCGAGACCCAGTACTTC,TRBD1,TRBV6-5,-,TRBJ2-5
CASSSRERPGGYTF,TGTGCCAGCAGCTCCAGGGAAAGGCCGGGTGGCTACACCTTC,-,TRBV7-9,-,TRBJ1-2
CASSQEGNTEAFF,TGTGCCAGCTCACAGGAGGGGAACACTGAAGCTTTCTTT,-,TRBV18,-,TRBJ1-1
CATSAPGGQGGTDTQYF,TGTGCCACCAGTGCTCCCGGAGGACAGGGAGGGACAGATACGCAGTATTTT,-,TRBV24-1,-,TRBJ2-3
CASSSGTGDEQYF,TGTGCCAGCAGCTCCGGGACAGGGGACGAGCAGTACTTC,TRBD1,TRBV13,-,TRBJ2-7
CASSYSGQGAGDTQYF,TGTGCCAGCAGTTACTCGGGGCAGGGCGCCGGAGATACGCAGTATTTT,-,TRBV6-5,-,TRBJ2-3
CASSLDGVSGQPQHF,TGTGCCAGCAGCTTAGACGGGGTTTCGGGACAGCCCCAGCATTTT,-,TRBV7-2,-,TRBJ1-5
CASSQEGQAWGTDTQYF,TGTGCCAGCAGCCAAGAGGGACAGGCGTGGGGCACAGATACGCAGTATTTT,TRBD1,TRBV3-1/TRBV3-2,-,TRBJ2-3
CSASLDVAEAFF,TGCAGTGCTAGTCTCGATGTAGCTGAAGCTTTCTTT,-,TRBV20-1,-,TRBJ1-1
CASSASGGYGYTF,TGTGCCAGCAGTGCCTCAGGGGGGTATGGCTACACCTTC,TRBD1,TRBV25-1,few,TRBJ1-2
CASSRRPVTRDGELFF,TGTGCCAGCAGCCGCCGACCTGTGACTCGGGACGGGGAGCTGTTTTTT,-,TRBV7-9,-,TRBJ2-2
CASSHKERARNEQFF,TGTGCCAGCAGCCACAAAGAGCGGGCTCGCAATGAGCAGTTCTTC,-,TRBV14,-,TRBJ2-1
CASSQAEGTGGRSSYEQYF,TGTGCCAGCAGCCAAGCTGAGGGGACAGGGGGAAGGAGCTCCTACGAGCAGTACTTC,-,TRBV21-1,-,TRBJ2-7
CASSLRLGYEQYF,TGTGCCAGCAGTTTGAGACTCGGGTACGAGCAGTACTTC,-,TRBV12-3/TRBV12-4,-,TRBJ2-7
CASSDWDRGNQPQHF,TGTGCCAGCAGTGACTGGGACAGGGGCAATCAGCCCCAGCATTTT,TRBD1,TRBV2,-,TRBJ1-5
CASSQSEGGAFGYTF,TGTGCCAGCTCCCAGTCGGAAGGGGGCGCCTTTGGCTACACCTTC,TRBD1,TRBV18,-,TRBJ1-2
CASSFLIGTSSTDTQYF,TGTGCCAGCAGTTTCCTGATCGGGACTTCTTCCACAGATACGCAGTATTTT,-,TRBV28,-,TRBJ2-3
CASSWDLQGSRGDRGTQYF,TGCGCCAGCAGCTGGGATCTCCAGGGGTCACGGGGGGACCGAGGTACGCAGTATTTT,-,TRBV5-1,-,TRBJ2-3
CASSLDRGHMNTEAFF,TGTGCCAGCAGTTTAGATAGGGGGCACATGAACACTGAAGCTTTCTTT,TRBD1,TRBV27,-,TRBJ1-1
CASSPGTAGSEQYF,TGTGCCAGCAGCCCCGGGACAGCGGGCTCCGAGCAGTACTTC,-,TRBV7-7,-,TRBJ2-7
CASSLAQGGTEAFF,TGTGCCAGCAGCTTAGCACAGGGGGGCACTGAAGCTTTCTTT,TRBD1,TRBV7-2,once,TRBJ1-1
CASSYREKAFF,TGTGCCAGCAGTTACAGGGAAAAAGCTTTCTTT,-,TRBV12-3/TRBV12-4,-,TRBJ1-1